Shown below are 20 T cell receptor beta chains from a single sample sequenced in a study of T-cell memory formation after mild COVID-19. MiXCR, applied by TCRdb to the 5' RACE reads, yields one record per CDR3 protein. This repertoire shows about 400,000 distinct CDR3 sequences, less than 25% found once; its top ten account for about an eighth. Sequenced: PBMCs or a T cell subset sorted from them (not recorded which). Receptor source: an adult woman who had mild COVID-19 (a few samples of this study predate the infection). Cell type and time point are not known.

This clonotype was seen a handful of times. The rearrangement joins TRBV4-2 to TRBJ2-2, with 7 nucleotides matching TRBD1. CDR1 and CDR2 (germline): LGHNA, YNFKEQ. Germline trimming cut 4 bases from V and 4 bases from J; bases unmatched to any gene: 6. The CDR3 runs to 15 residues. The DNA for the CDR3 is TGTGCCAGCAGCCCCAGACAGGGTTCCACCGGGGAGCTGTTTTTT. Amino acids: CASSPRQGSTGELFF.

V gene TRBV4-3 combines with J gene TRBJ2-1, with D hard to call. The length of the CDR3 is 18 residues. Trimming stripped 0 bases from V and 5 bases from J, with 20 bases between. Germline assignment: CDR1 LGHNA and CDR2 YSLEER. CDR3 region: CASSQDGRALSHNNEQFF. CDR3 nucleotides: TGCGCCAGCAGCCAAGATGGAAGAGCGCTATCCCATAACAATGAGCAGTTCTTC.

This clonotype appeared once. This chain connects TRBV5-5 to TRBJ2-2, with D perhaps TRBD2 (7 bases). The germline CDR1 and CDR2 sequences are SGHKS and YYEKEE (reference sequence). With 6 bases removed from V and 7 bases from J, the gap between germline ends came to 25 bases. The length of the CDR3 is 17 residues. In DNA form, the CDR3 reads TGTGCCAGCATCCGAGGGGGGGGACGAGTTGGTGGCGGGGAGCTGTTTTTT. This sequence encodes CASIRGGGRVGGGELFF. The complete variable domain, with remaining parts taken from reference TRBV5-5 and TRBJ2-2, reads DAGVTQSPTHLIKTRGQQVTLRCSPISGHKSVSWYQQVLGQGPQFIFQYYEKEERGRGNFPDRFSARQFPNYSSELNVNALLLGDSALYLCASIRGGGRVGGGELFFGEGSRLTVL.

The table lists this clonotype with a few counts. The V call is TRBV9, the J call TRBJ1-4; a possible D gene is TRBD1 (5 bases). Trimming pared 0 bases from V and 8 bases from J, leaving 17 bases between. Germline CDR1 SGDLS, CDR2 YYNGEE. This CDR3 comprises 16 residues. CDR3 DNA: TGTGCCAGCAGCGTAGCCCCGGGACCCCCAGAGGAAAAACTGTTTTTT. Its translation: CASSVAPGPPEEKLFF.

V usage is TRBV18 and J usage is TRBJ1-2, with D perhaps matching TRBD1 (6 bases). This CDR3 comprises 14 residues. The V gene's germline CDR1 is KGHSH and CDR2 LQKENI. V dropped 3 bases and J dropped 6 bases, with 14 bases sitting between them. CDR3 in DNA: TGTGCCAGCTCACCCCGGGACACGGCAAATGGCTACACCTTC. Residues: CASSPRDTANGYTF.

The CDR3 DNA is TGTGCCAGCCAGGACAGGGTCGTAGTTTTGGCCACTGAAGCTTTCTTT. This gives the protein CASQDRVVVLATEAFF. J is TRBJ1-1 and V is TRBV2; 8 positions match TRBD1. Germline CDR1 SNHLY, CDR2 FYNNEI. CDR3 length: 16 residues. With V trimmed by 8 bases and J by 4 bases, 15 bases remained unmatched.

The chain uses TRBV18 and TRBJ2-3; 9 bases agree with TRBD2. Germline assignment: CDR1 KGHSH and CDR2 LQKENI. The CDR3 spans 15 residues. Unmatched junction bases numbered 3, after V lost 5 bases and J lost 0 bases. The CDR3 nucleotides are TGTGCCAGCTCAAGACTAGCGGAGAGCACAGATACGCAGTATTTT. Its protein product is CASSRLAESTDTQYF.

The CDR3 DNA sequence: TGTGCCAGCAGTGACTTTGCCTGGAAGGGCTCCCTGGACAATGAGCAGTTCTTC. Translation gives CASSDFAWKGSLDNEQFF. This rearrangement joins TRBV6-1 to TRBJ2-1, with no clear D. The CDR3 has 18 amino acids. Trimming pared 3 bases from V and 5 bases from J, leaving 23 bases between. Germline lookup yields CDR1 MNHNS and CDR2 SASEGT.

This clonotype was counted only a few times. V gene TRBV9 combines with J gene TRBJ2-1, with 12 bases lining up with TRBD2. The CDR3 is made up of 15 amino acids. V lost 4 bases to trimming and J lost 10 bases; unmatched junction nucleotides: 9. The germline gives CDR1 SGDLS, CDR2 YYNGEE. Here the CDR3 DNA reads TGTGCCAGCAGCATTAGACTAGCGGGAGTGCAGGAGCAGTTCTTC. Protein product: CASSIRLAGVQEQFF.

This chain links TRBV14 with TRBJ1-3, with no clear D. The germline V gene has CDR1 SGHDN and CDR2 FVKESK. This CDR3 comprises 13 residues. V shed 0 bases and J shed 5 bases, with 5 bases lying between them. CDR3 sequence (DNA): TGTGCCAGCAGCCAAGATCGACGAAACACCATATATTTT. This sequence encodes CASSQDRRNTIYF.

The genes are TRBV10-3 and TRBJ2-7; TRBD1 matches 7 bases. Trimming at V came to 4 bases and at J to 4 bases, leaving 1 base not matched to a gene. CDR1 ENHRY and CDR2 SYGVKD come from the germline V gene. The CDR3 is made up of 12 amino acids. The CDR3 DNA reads TGTGCCATCAGTGGCAGGGGGTACGAGCAGTACTTC. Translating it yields CAISGRGYEQYF.

The CDR3 region has the DNA TGTGCCAGCAGCTTAGCCCTTTGGAATCAGCCCCAGCATTTT. Translation: CASSLALWNQPQHF. The rearrangement links TRBV7-2 to TRBJ1-5, with D unclear. Looked up from germline, CDR1 is SGHTA and CDR2 is FQGNSA. Trimming removed 0 bases from V and 4 bases from J, with 7 bases in between. The CDR3 sequence is 14 residues long.

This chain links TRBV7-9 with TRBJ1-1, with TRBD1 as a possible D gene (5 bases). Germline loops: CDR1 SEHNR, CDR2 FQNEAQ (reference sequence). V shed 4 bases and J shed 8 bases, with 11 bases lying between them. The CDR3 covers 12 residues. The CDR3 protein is CASSSKQEEAFF. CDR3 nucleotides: TGTGCCAGCAGCTCTAAACAGGAAGAAGCTTTCTTT.

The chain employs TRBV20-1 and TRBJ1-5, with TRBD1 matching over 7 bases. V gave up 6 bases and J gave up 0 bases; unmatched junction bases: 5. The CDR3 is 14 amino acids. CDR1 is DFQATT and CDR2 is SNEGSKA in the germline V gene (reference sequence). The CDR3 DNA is TGCAGTGCGCTGACAGGGTATAGCAATCAGCCCCAGCATTTT. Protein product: CSALTGYSNQPQHF.

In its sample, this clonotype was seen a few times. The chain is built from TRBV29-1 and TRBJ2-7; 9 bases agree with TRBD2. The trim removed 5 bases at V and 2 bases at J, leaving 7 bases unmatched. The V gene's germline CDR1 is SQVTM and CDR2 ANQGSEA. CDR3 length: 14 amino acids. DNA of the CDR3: TGCAGCGTTTTACCGGGACTAGCTGCCTACGAGCAGTACTTC. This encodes CSVLPGLAAYEQYF.

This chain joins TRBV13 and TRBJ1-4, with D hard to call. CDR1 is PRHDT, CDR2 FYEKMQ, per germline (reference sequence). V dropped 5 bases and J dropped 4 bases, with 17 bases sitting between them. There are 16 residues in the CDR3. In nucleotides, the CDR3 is TGTGCCAGCAGCCAAACCGCGGACCGGAGTAATGAAAAACTGTTTTTT. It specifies CASSQTADRSNEKLFF.

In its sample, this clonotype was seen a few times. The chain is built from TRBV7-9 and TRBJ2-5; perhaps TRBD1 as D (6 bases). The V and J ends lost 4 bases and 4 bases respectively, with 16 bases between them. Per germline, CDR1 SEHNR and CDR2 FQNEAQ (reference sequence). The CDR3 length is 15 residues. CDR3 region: CASSSGTPAAETQYF. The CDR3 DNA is TGTGCCAGCAGCTCCGGGACACCGGCGGCAGAGACCCAGTACTTC.

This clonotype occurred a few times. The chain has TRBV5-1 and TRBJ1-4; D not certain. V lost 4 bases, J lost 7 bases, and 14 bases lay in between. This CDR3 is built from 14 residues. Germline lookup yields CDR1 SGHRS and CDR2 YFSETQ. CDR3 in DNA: TGCGCCAGCAGCATTACTCCGGTGGGTGAAAAACTGTTTTTT. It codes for CASSITPVGEKLFF.

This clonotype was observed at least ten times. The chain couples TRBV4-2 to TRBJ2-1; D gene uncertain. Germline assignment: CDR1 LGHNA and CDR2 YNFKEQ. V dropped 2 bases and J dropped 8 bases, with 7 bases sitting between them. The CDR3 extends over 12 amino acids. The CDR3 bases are TGTGCCAGCAGCCAAAGTGGCTATGAGCAGTTCTTC. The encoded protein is CASSQSGYEQFF.

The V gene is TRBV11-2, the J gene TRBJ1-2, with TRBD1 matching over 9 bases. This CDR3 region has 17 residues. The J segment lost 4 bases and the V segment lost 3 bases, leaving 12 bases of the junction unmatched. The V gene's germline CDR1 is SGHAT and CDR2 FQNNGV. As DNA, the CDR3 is TGTGCCAGCAGCTTCGGAGGTGGGACAGGGATACGCTATGGCTACACCTTC. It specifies CASSFGGGTGIRYGYTF.